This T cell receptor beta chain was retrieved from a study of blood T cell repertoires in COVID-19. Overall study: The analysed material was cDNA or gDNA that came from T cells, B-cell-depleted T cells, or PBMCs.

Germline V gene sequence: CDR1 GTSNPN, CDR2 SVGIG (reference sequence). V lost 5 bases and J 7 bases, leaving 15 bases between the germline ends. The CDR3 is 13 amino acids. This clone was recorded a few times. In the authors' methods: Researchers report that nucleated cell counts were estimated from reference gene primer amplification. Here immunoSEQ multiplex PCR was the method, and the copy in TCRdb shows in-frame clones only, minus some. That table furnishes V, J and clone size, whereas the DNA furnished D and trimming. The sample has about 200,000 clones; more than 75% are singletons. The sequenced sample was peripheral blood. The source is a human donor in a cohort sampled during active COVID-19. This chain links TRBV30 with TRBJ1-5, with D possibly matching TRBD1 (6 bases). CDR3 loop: CAWSTGLEQPQHF. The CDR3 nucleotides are TGTGCCTGGTCTACAGGGCTAGAACAGCCCCAGCATTTT.